This T cell receptor (beta chain) was captured by sequencing in a study of OX40 agonist ivuxolimab in advanced cancers. Study as a whole: Patients treated during dose escalation were battling hepatocellular carcinoma, melanoma, renal cell or head and neck cancer. The group had a mean age of around 60 years, ranged from 23 to 79, and was 75% to 85% male.

This table comes from immunoSEQ multiplex PCR, and its TCRdb copy is limited to in-frame clones, with some not included. The data contain fewer than 40,000 clones, roughly 79% of them singletons. General study points: Partly responding patients at 0.1-3.0 mg/kg showed some of the smallest clonal expansion.

CDR1 and CDR2 (germline): SGHTA, FQGNSA. The V segment lost 6 bases and the J segment 8 bases; nucleotides outside the gene matches: 8. The CDR3 spans 14 residues. Concerning this clone: No antigen is known for it.

The TCR was taken from an adult with an advanced solid tumor such as melanoma, head and neck, liver or kidney cancer. The specimen comprised CD4+ or CD8+ T cells sorted from blood, sampled in a trial of the OX40 agonist ivuxolimab. The chain links TRBV7-2 to TRBJ1-4; TRBD1 matches 8 bases. The CDR3 reads CASSEDRVKEKLFF. In DNA form, the CDR3 reads TGTGCCAGCAGTGAGGACAGGGTTAAAGAAAAACTGTTTTTT. The whole variable domain, filled in from reference TRBV7-2 and TRBJ1-4, reads GAGVSQSPSNKVTEKGKDVELRCDPISGHTALYWYRQSLGQGLEFLIYFQGNSAPDKSGLPSDRFSAERTGGSVSTLTIQRTQQEDSAVYLCASSEDRVKEKLFFGSGTQLSVL.